This TCR beta chain was obtained from a study of T-cell memory formation after mild COVID-19. Study outcomes and limitations: The main location of contracting CD4+ clones was CM and EM, and that of contracting CD8+ clones was EMRA. The study detected some responding clones in pre-infection memory, suggesting cross-reactive memory joined.

The TCR alpha and TCR beta cDNA libraries, bearing sample barcodes and UMIs, were generated by 5'RACE using constant-segment primers. TCRdb itself ran the 5' RACE reads through MiXCR, one entry per CDR3 protein. The repertoire includes around 250,000 distinct CDR3 sequences, 8.5% to 9.5% of them detected once, and 22% sits in the top ten. On this clonotype: The antigen is undetermined. A junction boundary mismatches the germline segment, possibly from a read error.

The sequenced sample was PBMCs or a T cell subset sorted from them (not recorded which). The TCR comes from a man aged 18 to 29 who had mild COVID-19 (a few samples of this study predate the infection). Cell type and time point are not known.

The CDR3 region is CASVGTEASTETQYF. As DNA, the CDR3 is TGCGCCAGCGTAGGGACAGAGGCTTCCACAGAGACGCAGTATTTT. The chain is built from TRBV5-1 and TRBJ2-3, with 7 bases lining up with TRBD1. Germline CDR1 reads SGHRS; CDR2 reads YFSETQ. The CDR3 is 15 residues long.